The 8 T cell receptor beta chains listed next were all sequenced from one sample in a study of cytomegalovirus exposure and HLA in healthy donors. The PCR had 60 Vbeta and 13 Jbeta primers. The data were produced by immunoSEQ multiplex PCR, yet TCRdb's version contains in-frame clones alone and is incomplete. Of 130,000 to 150,000 clones in the sample, under 80% are singletons; the top ten hold over 8.5%. The source material was PBMCs. The receptors shown here come from a woman between 50 and 59 years old in good health and CMV-seropositive.

This clone has more than one count but fewer than ten. The chain employs TRBV9 and TRBJ2-7; TRBD1 matches at 12 bases. V was pared by 2 bases and J by 8 bases, with 8 bases of the junction left unmatched. CDR3 size: 15 residues. Germline CDR1 SGDLS, CDR2 YYNGEE. The CDR3 sequence is CASSVRGTGGVKQYF. CDR3 DNA: TGTGCCAGCAGCGTTAGGGGGACAGGGGGCGTAAAGCAGTACTTC.

The chain employs TRBV4-1 and TRBJ1-6; possible D gene TRBD1, 5 bases. The CDR3 length is 15 residues. Germline lookup yields CDR1 MGHRA and CDR2 YSYEKL. With 2 bases removed from V and 5 bases from J, the gap between germline ends came to 10 bases. CDR3 region: CASSQRRDDNSPLHF. In DNA, the CDR3 is TGCGCCAGCAGCCAACGGAGGGACGATAATTCACCCCTCCACTTT.

DNA for the CDR3: TGTGCCAGCAGACAGGGGATCGGGACACCCCTCCACTTT. It specifies CASRQGIGTPLHF. This rearrangement joins TRBV6-5 to TRBJ1-6; 7 positions match TRBD1. Per the germline V gene, CDR1 is MNHEY and CDR2 is SVGAGI. J gave up 11 bases and V 6 bases, and 7 bases lay outside the gene matches. The CDR3 loop spans 13 amino acids.

The V and J genes are TRBV4-1 and TRBJ1-4; 10 nucleotides align to TRBD1. Germline CDR1 MGHRA, CDR2 YSYEKL. The junction had 5 bases not matched to a gene; V was cut back by 4 bases and J by 6 bases. This CDR3 contains 15 residues. CDR3 coding DNA: TGCGCCAGCAGCCGCCCCGGGACAGGGGATGAAAAACTGTTTTTT. Residues: CASSRPGTGDEKLFF.

A single count supports this clone. The chain links TRBV7-9 to TRBJ2-7, with 11 nucleotides matching TRBD1. Looked up from germline, CDR1 is SEHNR and CDR2 is FQNEAQ (reference sequence). The ends lost 5 bases at V and 4 bases at J; junction bases unmatched: 4. The CDR3 loop spans 14 amino acids. CDR3 sequence: CASSRGQGEYEQYF. CDR3 coding DNA: TGTGCCAGCAGCAGGGGACAGGGGGAGTACGAGCAGTACTTC.

Written as DNA, the CDR3 is TGTGCCAGCAGCCTCGGGACAATTTCTAATCAGCCCCAGCATTTT. Translation: CASSLGTISNQPQHF. The V call is TRBV7-9, the J call TRBJ1-5; TRBD1 is a possible D gene (6 bases). Trimming removed 5 bases at V and 4 bases at J, with 15 bases between. The CDR3 contains 15 residues. Per germline, CDR1 SEHNR and CDR2 FQNEAQ (reference sequence).

This clone has just a few counts. V is TRBV11-2 and J is TRBJ2-7; 8 positions match TRBD1. Germline-derived CDR1 and CDR2 are SGHAT and FQNNGV. J lost 7 bases, V lost 4 bases, and 12 bases had no gene match. CDR3 length: 15 residues. This CDR3 is CASSSGRMWTGEQYF. CDR3 bases: TGTGCCAGCAGCTCGGGACGGATGTGGACAGGGGAGCAGTACTTC. Full variable domain (missing parts from reference TRBV11-2 and TRBJ2-7): EAGVAQSPRYKIIEKRQSVAFWCNPISGHATLYWYQQILGQGPKLLIQFQNNGVVDDSQLPKDRFSAERLKGVDSTLKIQPAKLEDSAVYLCASSSGRMWTGEQYFGPGTRLTVT.

V and J are TRBV7-3 and TRBJ2-7, with 7 bases that match TRBD1. The CDR3 runs 15 residues. With V trimmed by 5 bases and J by 2 bases, 9 bases remained unmatched. CDR1 and CDR2 from the germline V gene are SGHTA and FQGTGA. The CDR3 loop is CASSAPGTAAYEQYF. The CDR3 bases are TGTGCCAGCAGCGCACCCGGGACAGCAGCCTACGAGCAGTACTTC.